This T cell receptor (beta chain) was retrieved from a study of response to subunit inactivated influenza vaccine. General study points: Each seasonal influenza vaccination, the authors suggested, recruits few new T cells.

In germline, CDR1 is MRHNA, CDR2 SNTAGT. The V end lost 3 bases, the J end lost 3 bases, and 12 bases lay between the germline ends. The CDR3 has 14 amino acids. TCRdb re-called the RT-PCR reads through MiXCR, storing one row per CDR3 protein. The sample contains hundreds of thousands of distinct CDR3 sequences, around 18% of which appear only once. The sample holds a few counts of this clonotype. The antigen remains unidentified. The chain is built from TRBV6-4 and TRBJ2-7; no reliable D call. This sample comprised PBMCs from blood, obtained roughly 5 days after vaccination. The source is a man aged 50-59 years who received an inactivated influenza vaccine. The CDR3 region is CASSEFTGFYEQYF. In DNA form, the CDR3 reads TGTGCCAGCAGTGAGTTTACGGGCTTCTACGAGCAGTACTTC.